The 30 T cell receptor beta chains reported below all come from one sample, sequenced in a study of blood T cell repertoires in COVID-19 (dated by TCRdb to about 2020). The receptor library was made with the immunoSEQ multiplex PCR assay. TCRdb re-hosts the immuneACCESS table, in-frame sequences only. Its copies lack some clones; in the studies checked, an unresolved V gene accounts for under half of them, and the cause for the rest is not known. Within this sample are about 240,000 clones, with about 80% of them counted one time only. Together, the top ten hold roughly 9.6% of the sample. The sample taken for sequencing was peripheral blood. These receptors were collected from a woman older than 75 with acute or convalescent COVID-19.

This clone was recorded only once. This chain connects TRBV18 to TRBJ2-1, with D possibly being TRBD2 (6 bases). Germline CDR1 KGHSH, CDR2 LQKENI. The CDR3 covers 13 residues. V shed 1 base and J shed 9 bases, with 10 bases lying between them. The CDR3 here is CASSPLEGGEQFF. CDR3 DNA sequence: TGTGCCAGCTCACCACTCGAGGGAGGTGAGCAGTTCTTC.

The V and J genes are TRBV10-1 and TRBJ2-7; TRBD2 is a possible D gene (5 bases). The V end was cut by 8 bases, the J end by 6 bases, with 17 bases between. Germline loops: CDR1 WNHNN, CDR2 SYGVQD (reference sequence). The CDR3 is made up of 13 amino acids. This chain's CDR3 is CASSPRGLGEQYF. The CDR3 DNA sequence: TGCGCCAGCTCCCCCCGGGGATTGGGCGAGCAGTACTTC.

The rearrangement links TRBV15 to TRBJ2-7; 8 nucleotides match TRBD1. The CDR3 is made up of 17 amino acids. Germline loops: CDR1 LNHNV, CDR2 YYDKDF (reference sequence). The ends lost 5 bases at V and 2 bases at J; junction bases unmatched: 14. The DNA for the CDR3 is TGTGCCACCAGCGGAATACAAGTGACAGGGGCCACCTACGAGCAGTACTTC. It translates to CATSGIQVTGATYEQYF.

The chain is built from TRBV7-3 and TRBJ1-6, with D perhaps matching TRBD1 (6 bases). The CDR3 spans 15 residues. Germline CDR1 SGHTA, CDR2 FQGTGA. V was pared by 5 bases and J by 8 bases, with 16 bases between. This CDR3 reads CASSPQGTKDSPLHF. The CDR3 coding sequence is TGTGCCAGCAGCCCCCAAGGGACAAAAGATTCACCCCTCCACTTT.

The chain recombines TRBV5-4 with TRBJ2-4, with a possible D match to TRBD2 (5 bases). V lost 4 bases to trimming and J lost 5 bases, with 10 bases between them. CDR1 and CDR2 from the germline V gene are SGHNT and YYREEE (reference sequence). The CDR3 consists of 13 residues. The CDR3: CASSTRDQNIQYF. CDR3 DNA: TGTGCCAGCAGCACCCGGGATCAAAACATTCAGTACTTC.

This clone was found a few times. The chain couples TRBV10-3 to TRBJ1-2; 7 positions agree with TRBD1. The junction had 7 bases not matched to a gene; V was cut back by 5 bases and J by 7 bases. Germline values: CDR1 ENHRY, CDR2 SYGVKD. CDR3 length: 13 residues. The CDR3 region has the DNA TGTGCCATCAGTCGAGACAGGGTGGGTGGCTACACCTTC. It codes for CAISRDRVGGYTF.

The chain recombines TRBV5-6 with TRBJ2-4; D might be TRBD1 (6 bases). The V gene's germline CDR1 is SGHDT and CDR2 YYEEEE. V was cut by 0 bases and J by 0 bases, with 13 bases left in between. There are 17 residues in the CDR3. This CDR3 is CASSLAGTPLAKNIQYF. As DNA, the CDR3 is TGTGCCAGCAGCTTGGCGGGGACACCCCTAGCCAAAAACATTCAGTACTTC.

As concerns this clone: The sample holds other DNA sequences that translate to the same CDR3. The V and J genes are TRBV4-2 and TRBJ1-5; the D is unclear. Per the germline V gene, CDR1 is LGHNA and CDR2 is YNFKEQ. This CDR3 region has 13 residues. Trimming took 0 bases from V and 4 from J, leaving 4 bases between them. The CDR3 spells CASSQDYNQPQHF. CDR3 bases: TGTGCCAGCAGCCAAGACTATAATCAGCCCCAGCATTTT.

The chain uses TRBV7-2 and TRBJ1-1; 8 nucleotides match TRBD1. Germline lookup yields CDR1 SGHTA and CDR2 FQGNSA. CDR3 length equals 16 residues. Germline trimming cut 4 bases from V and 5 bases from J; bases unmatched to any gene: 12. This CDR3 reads CASSSDRVRSGTEAFF. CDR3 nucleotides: TGTGCCAGCAGCTCGGACAGGGTAAGGAGCGGGACTGAAGCTTTCTTT.

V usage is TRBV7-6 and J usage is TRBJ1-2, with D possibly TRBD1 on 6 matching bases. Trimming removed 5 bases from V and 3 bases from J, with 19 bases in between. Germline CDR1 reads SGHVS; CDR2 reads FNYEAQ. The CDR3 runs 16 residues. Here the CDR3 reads CASSRPRGPLHYGYTF. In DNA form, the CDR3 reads TGTGCCAGCAGCCGGCCGCGGGGGCCCCTCCACTATGGCTACACCTTC.

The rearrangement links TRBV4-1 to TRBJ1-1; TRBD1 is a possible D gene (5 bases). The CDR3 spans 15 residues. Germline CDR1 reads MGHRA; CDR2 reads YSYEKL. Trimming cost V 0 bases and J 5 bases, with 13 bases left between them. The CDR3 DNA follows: TGCGCCAGCAGCCAAGATGGTGCAGGGAAAACTGAAGCTTTCTTT. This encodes CASSQDGAGKTEAFF.

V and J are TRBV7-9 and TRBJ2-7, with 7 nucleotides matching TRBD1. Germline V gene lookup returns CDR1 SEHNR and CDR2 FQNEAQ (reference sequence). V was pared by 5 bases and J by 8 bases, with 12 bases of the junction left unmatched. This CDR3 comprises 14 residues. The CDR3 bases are TGTGCCAGCAGCCCTCTGAGGGACAGCGTCCAGCAGTACTTC. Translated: CASSPLRDSVQQYF.

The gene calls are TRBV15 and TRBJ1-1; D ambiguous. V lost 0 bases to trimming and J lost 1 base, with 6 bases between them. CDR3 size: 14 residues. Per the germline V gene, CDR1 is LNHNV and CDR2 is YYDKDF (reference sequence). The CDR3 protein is CATSRDRRNTEAFF. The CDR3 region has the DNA TGTGCCACCAGCAGAGATCGCAGGAACACTGAAGCTTTCTTT.

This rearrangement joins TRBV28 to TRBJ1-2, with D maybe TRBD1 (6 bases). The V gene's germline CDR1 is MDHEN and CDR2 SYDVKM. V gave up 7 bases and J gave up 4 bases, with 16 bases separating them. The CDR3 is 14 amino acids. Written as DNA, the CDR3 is TGTGCCAGCACCTCGGGCGGGGGCGCCTATGGCTACACCTTC. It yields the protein CASTSGGGAYGYTF.

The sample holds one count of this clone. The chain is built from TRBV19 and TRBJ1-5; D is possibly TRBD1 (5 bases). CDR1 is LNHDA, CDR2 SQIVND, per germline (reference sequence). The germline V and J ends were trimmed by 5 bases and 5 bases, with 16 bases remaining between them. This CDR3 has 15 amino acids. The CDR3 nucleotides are TGTGCCAGTAGTGATAATCGGGACTCTTATCAGCCCCAGCATTTT. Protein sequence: CASSDNRDSYQPQHF.

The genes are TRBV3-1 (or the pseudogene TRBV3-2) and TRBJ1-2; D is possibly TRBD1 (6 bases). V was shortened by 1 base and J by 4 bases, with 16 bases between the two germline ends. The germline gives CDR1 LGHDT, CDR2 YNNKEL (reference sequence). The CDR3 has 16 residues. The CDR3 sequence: CASSQGALDSFYGYTF. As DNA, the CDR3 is TGTGCCAGCAGCCAAGGGGCCCTGGACAGCTTCTATGGCTACACCTTC.

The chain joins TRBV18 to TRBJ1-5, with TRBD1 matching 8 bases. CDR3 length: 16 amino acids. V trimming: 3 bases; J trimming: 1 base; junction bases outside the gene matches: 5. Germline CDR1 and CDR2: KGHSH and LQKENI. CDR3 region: CASSPTGVRSNQPQHF. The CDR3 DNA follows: TGTGCCAGCTCACCGACAGGGGTAAGGAGCAATCAGCCCCAGCATTTT.

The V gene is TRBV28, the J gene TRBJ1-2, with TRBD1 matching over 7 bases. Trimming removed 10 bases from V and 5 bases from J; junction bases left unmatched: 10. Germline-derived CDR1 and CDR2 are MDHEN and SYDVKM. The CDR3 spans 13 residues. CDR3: CANRAAGGYGYTF. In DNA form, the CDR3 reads TGTGCCAACAGGGCGGCAGGGGGATATGGCTACACCTTC.

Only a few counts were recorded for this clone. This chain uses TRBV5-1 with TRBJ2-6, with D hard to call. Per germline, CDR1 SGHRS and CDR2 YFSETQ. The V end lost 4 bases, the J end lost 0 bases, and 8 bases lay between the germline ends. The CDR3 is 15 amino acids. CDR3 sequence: CASSATSSGANVLTF. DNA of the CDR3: TGCGCCAGCAGCGCAACGAGCTCTGGGGCCAACGTCCTGACTTTC.

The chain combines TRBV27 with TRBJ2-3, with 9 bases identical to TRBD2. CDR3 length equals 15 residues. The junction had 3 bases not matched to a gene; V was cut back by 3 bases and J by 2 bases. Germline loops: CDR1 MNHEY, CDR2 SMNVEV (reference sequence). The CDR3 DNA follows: TGTGCCAGCAGTTTGCGGGGGGGCAACACAGATACGCAGTATTTT. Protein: CASSLRGGNTDTQYF.

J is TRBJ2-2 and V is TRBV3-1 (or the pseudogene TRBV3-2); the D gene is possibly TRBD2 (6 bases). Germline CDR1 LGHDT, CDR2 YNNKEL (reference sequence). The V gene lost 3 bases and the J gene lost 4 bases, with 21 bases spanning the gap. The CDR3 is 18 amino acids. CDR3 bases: TGTGCCAGCAGCCAGGATCTCGGGAGCGGGCGCCGCACCGGGGAGCTGTTTTTT. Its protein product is CASSQDLGSGRRTGELFF.

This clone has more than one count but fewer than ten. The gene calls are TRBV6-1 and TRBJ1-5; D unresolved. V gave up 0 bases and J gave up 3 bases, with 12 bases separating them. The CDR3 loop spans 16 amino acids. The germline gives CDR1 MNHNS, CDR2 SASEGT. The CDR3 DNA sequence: TGTGCCAGCAGTGAAGCGGGCAGTGGGTTCAATCAGCCCCAGCATTTT. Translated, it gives CASSEAGSGFNQPQHF.

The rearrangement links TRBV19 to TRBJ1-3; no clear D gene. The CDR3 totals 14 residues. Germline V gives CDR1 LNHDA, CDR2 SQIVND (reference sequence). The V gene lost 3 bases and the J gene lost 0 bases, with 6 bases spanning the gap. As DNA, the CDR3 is TGTGCCAGTAGTATCTTCTCCTCTGGAAACACCATATATTTT. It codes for CASSIFSSGNTIYF.

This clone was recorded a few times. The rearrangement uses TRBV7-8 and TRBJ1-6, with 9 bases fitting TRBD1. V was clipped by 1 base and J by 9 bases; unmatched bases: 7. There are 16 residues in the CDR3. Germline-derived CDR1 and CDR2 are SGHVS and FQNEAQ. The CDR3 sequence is CASSLVMGQGGSPLHF. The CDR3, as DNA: TGTGCCAGCAGCTTAGTTATGGGACAGGGAGGTTCACCCCTCCACTTT.

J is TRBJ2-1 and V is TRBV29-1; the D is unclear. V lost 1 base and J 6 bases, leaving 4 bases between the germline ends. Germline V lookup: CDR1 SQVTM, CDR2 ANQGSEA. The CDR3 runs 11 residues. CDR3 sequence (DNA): TGCAGCGTTGAAGCACTCAATGAGCAGTTCTTC. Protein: CSVEALNEQFF.

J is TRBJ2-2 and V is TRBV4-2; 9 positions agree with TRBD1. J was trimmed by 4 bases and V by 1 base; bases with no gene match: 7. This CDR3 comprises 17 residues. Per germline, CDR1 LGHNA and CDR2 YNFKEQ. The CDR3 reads CASSQGMGQGVTGELFF. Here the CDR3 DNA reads TGTGCCAGCAGCCAAGGAATGGGACAGGGAGTCACCGGGGAGCTGTTTTTT.

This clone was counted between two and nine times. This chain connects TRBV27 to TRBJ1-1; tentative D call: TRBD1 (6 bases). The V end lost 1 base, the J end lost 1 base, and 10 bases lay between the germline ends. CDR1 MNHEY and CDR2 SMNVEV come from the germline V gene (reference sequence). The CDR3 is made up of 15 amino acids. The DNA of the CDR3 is TGTGCCAGCAGTTTATTATCAGGGGCGAACACTGAAGCTTTCTTT. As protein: CASSLLSGANTEAFF.

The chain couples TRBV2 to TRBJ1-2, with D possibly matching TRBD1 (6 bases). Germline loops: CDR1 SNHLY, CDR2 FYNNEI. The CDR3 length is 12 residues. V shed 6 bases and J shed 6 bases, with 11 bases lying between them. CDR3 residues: CASRSWDNGYTF. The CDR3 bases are TGTGCCAGCAGGTCCTGGGACAATGGCTACACCTTC.

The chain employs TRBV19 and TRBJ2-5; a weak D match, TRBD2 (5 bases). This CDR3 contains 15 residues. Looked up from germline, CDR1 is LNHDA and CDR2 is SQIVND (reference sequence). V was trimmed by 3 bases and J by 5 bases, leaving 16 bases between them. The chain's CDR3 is CASSIRRASWETQYF. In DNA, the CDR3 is TGTGCCAGTAGTATTCGGCGGGCCTCCTGGGAGACCCAGTACTTC. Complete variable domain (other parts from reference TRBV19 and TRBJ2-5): DGGITQSPKYLFRKEGQNVTLSCEQNLNHDAMYWYRQDPGQGLRLIYYSQIVNDFQKGDIAEGYSVSREKKESFPLTVTSAQKNPTAFYLCASSIRRASWETQYFGPGTRLLVL.

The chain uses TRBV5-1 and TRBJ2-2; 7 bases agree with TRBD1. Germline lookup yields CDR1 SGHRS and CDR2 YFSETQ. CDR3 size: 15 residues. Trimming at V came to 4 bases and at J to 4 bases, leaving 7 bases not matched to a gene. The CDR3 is CASSLTGAVTGELFF. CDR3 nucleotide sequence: TGCGCCAGCAGCCTTACAGGGGCGGTCACCGGGGAGCTGTTTTTT.